This T cell receptor beta chain was found in a study of shared clonotypes between healthy human individuals (dated by TCRdb to 2018 to 2020). For context, the study as a whole: The cohort comprised a couple of women and a few men aged 18 to 49 years. Blood TCR repertoires of about five healthy adults were deeply sequenced to estimate repertoire size and the extent of clonotype sharing between individuals. Libraries were prepared and TCR repertoires were sequenced by different laboratories using diverse techniques, in order to increase sequencing depth and limit assay-specific biases. Per donor, leukapheresis produced somewhere between about 0.94 and 10 billion PBMCs. For each donor, three plates each were used for CD4 naive and CD4 memory, two plates were used for CD8 naive, and one plate was used for CD8 memory. The research as a whole found: Sampling was restricted to blood, and TCR repertoires in tissues likely differ from the TCR repertoires found in blood. Across a handful of donors, approximately 4.6% of naive CD4, 3% to 4% of naive CD8, about 2% of memory CD4, and around 0.4% of memory CD8 clonotypes were shared. Compared with non-shared clonotypes, the clonotypes found in all four sorted-subset donors had higher generation probabilities. Rarefaction of sorted-subset datasets indicated incomplete sequencing despite the large sequencing depth. Based on pairwise subsampling, the degree of clonotype sharing among donors was expected to be affected by sequencing depth. Naive subsets generally had larger estimated clonotype richness than memory subsets. Because the study included only a small number of donors, the genetic and exposure-history diversity represented was limited.

Note on this clone: The target of this receptor is not known. Base-call qualities are not available, and no considerably larger clone is one nucleotide away. Other DNA sequences in this specimen translate into the identical CDR3.

The germline V gene supplies CDR1 SGHTA and CDR2 FQGNSA. The CDR3 numbers 14 residues from cysteine through phenylalanine. Only the CDR3 part of the read is kept: 42 bases, read in frame from the first base. Trimming costs V 1 base and J 0 bases, and their ends lie 4 bases apart. The donors were healthy, HIV-negative adults with no recently reported acute infections or vaccinations. Every donor was a Caucasian adult residing in Nashville, Tennessee, USA. Magnetic negative selection was used to enrich CD4+ T cells, after which naive cells were positively selected on CD45RA and the negative fraction became the memory subset. After blood collection by leukapheresis, PBMCs were isolated using Ficoll-Histopaque density gradient centrifugation and then cryopreserved in the vapor phase of liquid nitrogen. Purity and quantity of every magnetically sorted T cell population were checked by analytical flow cytometry. From each sorted fraction, genomic DNA was isolated and quantified by UV absorbance on a Nanodrop 2000c.

Using the deep immunoSEQ assay, TCR CDR3 regions were amplified from genomic DNA by multiplex PCR. For each cell subset, the extracted genomic DNA was distributed evenly across all wells of several immunoSEQ 96-well plates, and each plate served as one replicate. For sorted subsets, about 210 ng of genomic DNA, equivalent to 25,000 to 35,000 T cell genomes, went into each replicate PCR. Purified libraries were quantified with a Qubit 3.0 fluorometer, sized on a Bioanalyzer 2100, and re-quantified with the KAPA Library Quantification kit. Every immunoSEQ 96-well plate was sequenced on a dedicated single-read 150-cycle Illumina NextSeq 550 flow cell. Concerning the study's data processing: Because the immunoSEQ output held only junctional sequences and lacked quality scores, the filtering could not match the filtering applied to full-length reads. To assign V/J genes and CDR3, sequences were annotated using PyIR, a Python wrapper for IgBLAST v1.9, with IMGT germline references. Reads were removed for weak V/J assignments (E-value above 1e-6), missing CDR3, stop codons, out-of-frame junctions, or ambiguous translated residues. V3J clonotypes were defined by identical inferred V gene, J gene, and CDR3 amino acid sequence. Percentage overlap between repertoires was calculated by dividing the number of shared unique clonotypes by the size of the smaller repertoire. Repertoire richness was assessed with RTK rarefaction, the Chao1 estimator, and Recon v2.1 estimates of unobserved clonotypes. Generation probabilities were computed with OLGA for all TCRbeta clonotypes obtained by the gDNA method from several donors. TCRdb retrieved this table from immuneACCESS and kept in-frame rearrangements only. Not all clones are present; in checked studies, unresolved V genes account for under half, and no reason is known for the remainder. V and J calls and clone size are as listed in that table; D and trimming were resolved from the DNA. For this sample there are 2 million to 2.5 million clones; less than 95% appear just once. More than 0.35% of the sample belongs to the ten largest clones.

Source material: naive CD4+ T cells from PBMCs. The cell subset or site label of this sample denotes: CD45RA+ positively selected. The V and J segments used are TRBV7-2 and TRBJ2-1, with the D gene not confidently named. The source is a man younger than 30 in good health. Some clones in this sample may be carry-over from other donors' samples. The CDR3 is CASSLVGSYNEQFF. The bases are TGTGCCAGCAGCTTAGTGGGCTCCTACAATGAGCAGTTCTTC.